The 14 T cell receptor beta chains below all came from one sample that was sequenced in a study of T cell responses to AZD1222 COVID-19 vaccine. Measured with immunoSEQ multiplex PCR; TCRdb has only the in-frame clones, and not every one. The sample has 120,000 or so clones; 84% are singletons. The sample was peripheral blood, taken 28 days after the second AZD1222 dose. These receptors were taken from an adult who received the AZD1222 COVID-19 vaccine.

The gene calls are TRBV5-1 and TRBJ1-4; D not certain. V shed 0 bases and J shed 6 bases, with 9 bases lying between them. From germline, CDR1 is SGHRS and CDR2 YFSETQ. This CDR3 has 14 residues. CDR3 DNA sequence: TGCGCCAGCAGCTTGGCCTTTCCGGATGAAAAACTGTTTTTT. It codes for CASSLAFPDEKLFF.

Notes on this clone: Other DNA sequences in this specimen translate into the identical CDR3. This sequence joins TRBV18 and TRBJ1-3; D gene ambiguous. Between the trimmed V and J ends, which lost 0 bases and 1 base, there was a span of 7 bases. CDR3 size: 15 residues. Germline assignment: CDR1 KGHSH and CDR2 LQKENI. The CDR3 loop reads CASSPPPQSGNTIYF. The CDR3 DNA reads as TGTGCCAGCTCACCACCCCCACAGTCTGGAAACACCATATATTTT.

As DNA, the CDR3 is TGTGCCAGCAGCGTGGAGGACCGGTCCTACAATGAGCAGTTCTTC. It yields the protein CASSVEDRSYNEQFF. The chain joins TRBV9 to TRBJ2-1, with a possible D match to TRBD2 (5 bases). V shed 2 bases and J shed 1 base, with 10 bases lying between them. There are 15 residues in the CDR3. The germline V gene encodes CDR1 SGDLS and CDR2 YYNGEE.

This chain uses TRBV28 with TRBJ2-5; 7 nucleotides agree with TRBD1. The germline V gene encodes CDR1 MDHEN and CDR2 SYDVKM. This CDR3 contains 16 residues. The V segment lost 4 bases and the J segment 1 base; nucleotides outside the gene matches: 9. The CDR3 is CASSSPPRDSQETQYF. CDR3 DNA: TGTGCCAGCAGTTCCCCACCCCGGGACAGCCAAGAGACCCAGTACTTC.

This chain links TRBV7-2 with TRBJ1-6, with a tentative D call TRBD1 (5 bases). Germline values: CDR1 SGHTA, CDR2 FQGNSA. V lost 2 bases to trimming and J lost 5 bases, with 10 bases between them. The CDR3 has 15 residues. The CDR3 spells CASSLRDPNNSPLHF. The CDR3 nucleotides read TGTGCCAGCAGCTTAAGGGACCCCAATAATTCACCCCTCCACTTT.

V gene TRBV2 combines with J gene TRBJ1-1, with unresolved D. With 2 bases removed from V and 7 bases from J, the gap between germline ends came to 8 bases. The CDR3 is 12 residues long. Per the germline V gene, CDR1 is SNHLY and CDR2 is FYNNEI. CDR3 nucleotides: TGTGCCAGCAGTGAACGGAGCAGTGAAGCTTTCTTT. It yields the protein CASSERSSEAFF. Using reference TRBV2 and TRBJ1-1 for the parts outside the CDR3, the full variable domain is EPEVTQTPSHQVTQMGQEVILRCVPISNHLYFYWYRQILGQKVEFLVSFYNNEISEKSEIFDDQFSVERPDGSNFTLKIRSTKLEDSAMYFCASSERSSEAFFGQGTRLTVV.

This clone has just a few counts. The chain employs TRBV6-5 and TRBJ1-5; D not resolved. The germline CDR1 and CDR2 sequences are MNHEY and SVGAGI. This CDR3 is 12 amino acids long. Deletions cut 11 bases from V and 2 bases from J, with 10 bases between. The chain's CDR3 is CAVSIGNQPQHF. The CDR3 DNA sequence: TGTGCCGTGTCCATAGGCAATCAGCCCCAGCATTTT.

The chain employs TRBV5-1 and TRBJ2-1; D gene unclear. Trimming took 7 bases from V and 5 from J, leaving 13 bases between them. CDR1 is SGHRS and CDR2 is YFSETQ in the germline V gene. CDR3 length equals 13 residues. Here the CDR3 DNA reads TGCGCCAGCTTCGACGGATCAAACAATGAGCAGTTCTTC. Residues: CASFDGSNNEQFF.

This clone was seen only once. The J gene is TRBJ2-3, the V gene TRBV7-2, with D perhaps being TRBD1 or TRBD2 (5 bases each). The V gene's germline CDR1 is SGHTA and CDR2 FQGNSA. The V end lost 5 bases, the J end lost 5 bases, and 20 bases lay between the germline ends. This CDR3 region has 16 residues. CDR3 nucleotides: TGTGCCAGCAGCCCTCAGAGGACGGGGCGGGTAGATACGCAGTATTTT. This sequence encodes CASSPQRTGRVDTQYF.

This sequence joins TRBV7-2 and TRBJ2-7; D unresolved. This CDR3 is 15 amino acids long. CDR1 is SGHTA, CDR2 FQGNSA, per germline. Trimming took off 2 bases at V and 3 bases at J, with 14 bases between the two ends. In DNA form, the CDR3 reads TGTGCCAGCAGCTTAAACCCCGGGCCCCTCTACGAGCAGTACTTC. Translated, it gives CASSLNPGPLYEQYF.

The chain links TRBV11-2 to TRBJ1-6, with D hard to call. Germline loops: CDR1 SGHAT, CDR2 FQNNGV. The CDR3 loop spans 14 amino acids. V was cut by 4 bases and J by 7 bases, with 11 bases left in between. For the CDR3, the DNA is TGTGCCAGCAGCTCCGGGCGGGTGAATTCACCCCTCCACTTT. The encoded protein is CASSSGRVNSPLHF.

The chain is built from TRBV2 and TRBJ1-1; D ambiguous. The V gene lost 4 bases and the J gene lost 4 bases, with 10 bases spanning the gap. Germline CDR1 is SNHLY and CDR2 is FYNNEI. CDR3 length: 13 amino acids. This CDR3 reads CASSGGFSTEAFF. CDR3 sequence (DNA): TGTGCCAGCAGTGGGGGTTTCAGCACTGAAGCTTTCTTT.

The V call is TRBV6-5, the J call TRBJ2-7; 8 bases match TRBD1. J lost 2 bases, V lost 2 bases, and 2 bases had no gene match. The length of the CDR3 is 14 residues. Germline V gives CDR1 MNHEY, CDR2 SVGAGI. CDR3 protein: CASSYGRGPYEQYF. The CDR3 DNA follows: TGTGCCAGCAGTTACGGCAGGGGGCCCTACGAGCAGTACTTC.

The chain couples TRBV27 to TRBJ2-7; D is perhaps TRBD1 (6 bases). CDR1 is MNHEY and CDR2 is SMNVEV in the germline V gene (reference sequence). The V end lost 3 bases, the J end lost 2 bases, and 11 bases lay between the germline ends. The CDR3 runs 14 residues. In DNA form, the CDR3 reads TGTGCCAGCAGTTTTGAGCCAGGGGCCTACGAGCAGTACTTC. This gives the protein CASSFEPGAYEQYF.